Following are 22 T cell receptor delta chains from one sample sequenced in a study of gamma-delta T cells after stem cell transplantation. TCRdb called clones from the RT-PCR reads again using CATT. The sample yields nearly 850 delta-chain clones, 18% seen once. Sequencing used gamma-delta T cells. The receptor source for this set is a human donor. It is not recorded whose cells these are; they may come from a transplant donor.

The chain links TRDV1 to TRDJ1, with TRDD3 matching over 13 bases. The junction had 17 bases not matched to a gene; V was cut back by 0 bases and J by 1 base. Germline loops: CDR1 TSWWSYY, CDR2 QGS. The CDR3 is 22 amino acids. The CDR3 nucleotides are TGTGCTCTTGGGGAACTAGGAATAAACTGGGGGATACGAGATTATGGCACCGATAAACTCATCTTT. It translates to CALGELGINWGIRDYGTDKLIF.

In this sample, this clone is medium-sized. The chain joins TRDV2 to TRDJ1; a weak D match, TRDD3 (5 bases). This CDR3 comprises 18 residues. The V and J ends lost 0 bases and 3 bases respectively, with 22 bases between them. In germline, CDR1 is GEAIGNYY, CDR2 EKD. The CDR3 region is CACDTVGTSSQSADKLIF. The CDR3 DNA follows: TGTGCCTGTGACACCGTGGGGACTTCATCGCAGAGCGCCGATAAACTCATCTTT.

This clone was observed a few times. With a far larger clone one base away, a read error is the likely cause. The chain carries TRDV2 and TRDJ1; TRDD3 matches 9 bases. Germline V CDR1 and CDR2: GEAIGNYY, EKD. The CDR3 consists of 21 residues. The CDR3 bases are TGTGCCTGTGGCACCGTTGAGTCCAACCGGCGTACTGGGGGACTCACCGATAAACTCATCTTT. This encodes CACGTVESNRRTGGLTDKLIF.

This chain joins TRDV1 and TRDJ1; 7 bases agree with TRDD3. The J gene is not listed in TCRdb, so it was assigned here from a DNA match to germline. Looked up from germline, CDR1 is TSWWSYY and CDR2 is QGS. The CDR3 loop spans 23 amino acids. Losses at the gene ends were 9 bases for V and 2 bases for J; bases not matched to a gene: 36. CDR3 nucleotide sequence: TGTGCTCTGACAGGGGACGGCCCCCTGCCGACCATGGGGGAGCCCATCGAGACCGATAAACTCATCTTT. Its protein product is CALTGDGPLPTMGEPIETDKLIF.

This rearrangement joins TRDV2 to TRDJ1, with 12 bases that match TRDD3. The J gene was missing in TCRdb and was found by matching the end of the DNA to germline. The length of the CDR3 is 27 residues. Per germline, CDR1 GEAIGNYY and CDR2 EKD. With 3 bases clipped from V and 0 bases from J, the junction kept 37 bases outside the gene matches. The CDR3 DNA reads TGTGCCTGTGACCCCGTTTCTCCGCGCCTTCCCTCTGGGGGATACGCGGCCTCCCCCCCGTACACCGATAAACTCATCTTT. This gives the protein CACDPVSPRLPSGGYAASPPYTDKLIF.

V is TRDV2 and J is TRDJ1; 8 bases match TRDD1. The J gene was missing in TCRdb and was found by matching the end of the DNA to germline. CDR3 size: 22 residues. Germline loops: CDR1 GEAIGNYY, CDR2 EKD. Trimming at V came to 0 bases and at J to 4 bases, leaving 27 bases not matched to a gene. The CDR3, as DNA: TGTGCCTGTGACACCGGAAATAGTACTACGTCTCCTGGGCTCACTACGAGCGATAAACTCATCTTT. It codes for CACDTGNSTTSPGLTTSDKLIF.

This clone is large (0.1 to 1%) in the sample. Other DNA variants within this sample encode the same CDR3. This rearrangement joins TRDV2 to TRDJ1, with 7 bases matching TRDD3. The CDR3 totals 20 residues. The J segment lost 0 bases and the V segment lost 2 bases, leaving 20 bases of the junction unmatched. Germline CDR1 and CDR2: GEAIGNYY and EKD. CDR3 residues: CACDSLRSSSLGAYTDKLIF. The CDR3 DNA is TGTGCCTGTGACAGCCTACGCTCATCTTCCCTGGGGGCGTACACCGATAAACTCATCTTT.

This clone was seen more than once but under ten times. The chain uses TRDV2 and TRDJ1, with TRDD3 matching over 8 bases. The germline gives CDR1 GEAIGNYY, CDR2 EKD. V lost 1 base and J lost 0; bases outside the gene matches: 6. This CDR3 has 16 amino acids. CDR3 in amino acids: CACDTLGETHTDKLIF. DNA of the CDR3: TGTGCCTGTGACACTCTGGGGGAGACTCACACCGATAAACTCATCTTT.

In its sample, this clone was seen a few times. The chain carries TRDV2 and TRDJ3; D perhaps matches TRDD3 (5 bases). Germline CDR1 reads GEAIGNYY; CDR2 reads EKD. This CDR3 has 20 amino acids. V was trimmed by 1 base and J by 0 bases, leaving 18 bases between them. In DNA, the CDR3 is TGTGCCTGTGACACTCCCGGGGAAGACCAGAGCTCCTGGGACACCCGACAGATGTTTTTC. It is translated as CACDTPGEDQSSWDTRQMFF.

The chain recombines TRDV2 with TRDJ1; 7 bases agree with TRDD3. CDR1 is GEAIGNYY, CDR2 EKD, per germline. The J segment lost 3 bases and the V segment lost 0 bases, leaving 6 bases of the junction unmatched. The CDR3 consists of 15 residues. The CDR3 protein is CACDTVGGVSDKLIF. The CDR3 nucleotides read TGTGCCTGTGACACCGTTGGGGGAGTCTCCGATAAACTCATCTTT.

The V gene is TRDV2, the J gene TRDJ1; tentatively, D is TRDD3 (6 bases). The V end lost 0 bases, the J end lost 1 base, and 23 bases lay between the germline ends. CDR1 and CDR2 from the germline V gene are GEAIGNYY and EKD. The CDR3 loop spans 19 amino acids. This CDR3 reads CACDTIHPAVLGGTDKLIF. The CDR3 nucleotides are TGTGCCTGTGACACCATCCACCCGGCAGTACTGGGTGGCACCGATAAACTCATCTTT.

A note on this clone: A read error is possible here, since a much larger clone lies one base away. This chain joins TRDV2 and TRDJ1, with TRDD3 identical over 9 bases. No J segment appears in TCRdb, so it was assigned here by matching the sequence to germline. V lost 1 base to trimming and J lost 5 bases; unmatched junction nucleotides: 13. Looked up from germline, CDR1 is GEAIGNYY and CDR2 is EKD. The length of the CDR3 is 17 residues. The CDR3 loop reads CACDTLGGLGDQDKLIF. The CDR3 region has the DNA TGTGCCTGTGACACTTTGGGCGGACTGGGGGACCAGGATAAACTCATCTTT.

This chain links TRDV2 with TRDJ1; the match to TRDD3 covers 11 bases. Trimming took 3 bases from V and 0 from J; bases not matched to a gene: 11. The CDR3 sequence is 18 residues long. Germline assignment: CDR1 GEAIGNYY and CDR2 EKD. The CDR3 DNA sequence: TGTGCCTGTGACCAGGTCGCTGGGGGATACCCCCACACCGATAAACTCATCTTT. Residues: CACDQVAGGYPHTDKLIF.

The table lists this clone with a few counts. The rearrangement joins TRDV2 to TRDJ3, with 8 bases matching TRDD3. The CDR3 totals 20 residues. CDR1 and CDR2 (germline): GEAIGNYY, EKD. V shed 3 bases and J 0 bases; nucleotides not matched to a gene: 12. In DNA form, the CDR3 reads TGTGCCTGTGACTTACCTACTGGGGGGCCCACCTCCTGGGACACCCGACAGATGTTTTTC. It codes for CACDLPTGGPTSWDTRQMFF.

Regarding this clone: The germline gene is not matched at one end of the junction; a read error may be the cause. This chain connects TRDV1 to TRDJ2; D possibly matches TRDD1 or TRDD3 (6 bases each). TCRdb supplies no J gene; here it was assigned by aligning the nucleotide sequence to germline. CDR1 and CDR2 from the germline V gene are TSWWSYY and QGS. This CDR3 comprises 23 residues. The DNA for the CDR3 is TGTGCTCTTGGGAAGGGGATCCTAAGGAAATACGGGGGGAGACGGGACTTGACAGCAAAACTCTTCTTT. This gives the protein CALGKGILRKYGGRRDLTAKLFF.

The genes are TRDV1 and TRDJ1; TRDD2 or TRDD3 may be the D gene (7 bases each). No J gene is reported in TCRdb; it was inferred here by comparing the DNA with germline. In germline, CDR1 is TSWWSYY, CDR2 QGS. Trimming cost V 2 bases and J 4 bases, with 38 bases left between them. CDR3 size: 23 residues. The CDR3 loop reads CALGELIPFSSPSSVGELDKLIF. In DNA form, the CDR3 reads TGTGCTCTTGGGGAATTAATTCCCTTTAGTAGTCCTTCCTCGGTGGGGGAGCTCGATAAACTCATCTTT.

The sample holds a few counts of this clone. This chain connects TRDV2 to TRDJ1; TRDD3 aligns across 12 bases. V trimming: 3 bases; J trimming: 3 bases; junction bases outside the gene matches: 7. This CDR3 spans 16 amino acids. Germline V CDR1 and CDR2: GEAIGNYY, EKD. Written as DNA, the CDR3 is TGTGCCTGTGACGCCTTGCTGGGGGATACGCCCGATAAACTCATCTTT. Its protein product is CACDALLGDTPDKLIF.

This clone is large by share. Other DNA sequences in the sample encode the same CDR3. The genes are TRDV2 and TRDJ1; 7 bases line up with TRDD3. With V trimmed by 0 bases and J by 0 bases, 21 bases remained unmatched. Per the germline V gene, CDR1 is GEAIGNYY and CDR2 is EKD. There are 21 residues in the CDR3. The CDR3: CACDTLNLVLGTRSYTDKLIF. CDR3 nucleotides: TGTGCCTGTGACACCCTCAATCTCGTACTGGGGACTAGATCGTACACCGATAAACTCATCTTT.

There are a few counts of this clone. The chain combines TRDV1 with TRDJ4; 7 bases are shared with TRDD3. CDR1 TSWWSYY and CDR2 QGS come from the germline V gene. Trimming at V came to 1 base and at J to 4 bases, leaving 30 bases not matched to a gene. CDR3 length: 22 residues. CDR3: CALGEQYLNPFSSGYGPEPLIF. For the CDR3, the DNA is TGTGCTCTTGGGGAACAGTACTTGAACCCCTTTTCGAGCGGATACGGACCTGAACCCCTGATCTTT.

The chain recombines TRDV2 with TRDJ1; 11 bases agree with TRDD3. J gave up 3 bases and V 3 bases, and 8 bases lay outside the gene matches. CDR3 size: 16 residues. Germline V gives CDR1 GEAIGNYY, CDR2 EKD. The DNA of the CDR3 is TGTGCCTGTGACCGACTGGGGGATAATTCTCCCGATAAACTCATCTTT. Encoded protein: CACDRLGDNSPDKLIF.

This sequence joins TRDV2 and TRDJ1; 12 bases line up with TRDD3. TCRdb records no J gene; here it was assigned by comparing the DNA to germline. V shed 3 bases, J shed 2 bases, and the junction held 15 bases outside the gene matches. Germline assignment: CDR1 GEAIGNYY and CDR2 EKD. The CDR3 length is 19 residues. The CDR3: CACDPLLGDTVRQTDKLIF. The CDR3 coding sequence is TGTGCCTGTGACCCTCTACTGGGGGATACCGTCCGCCAGACCGATAAACTCATCTTT.

A few counts support this clone. A much more abundant neighbour one base away suggests this may be a read error. The sample has other DNA sequences that encode this CDR3 too. The rearrangement links TRDV2 to TRDJ1, with 7 bases identical to TRDD3. The germline gives CDR1 GEAIGNYY, CDR2 EKD. CDR3 length equals 21 residues. In DNA form, the CDR3 reads TGTGCCTGTGACACCCTCAATCTCGTACTGGGGACTAGATCGTACACCGATAAGCTCATCTTT. Translated, it gives CACDTLNLVLGTRSYTDKLIF.